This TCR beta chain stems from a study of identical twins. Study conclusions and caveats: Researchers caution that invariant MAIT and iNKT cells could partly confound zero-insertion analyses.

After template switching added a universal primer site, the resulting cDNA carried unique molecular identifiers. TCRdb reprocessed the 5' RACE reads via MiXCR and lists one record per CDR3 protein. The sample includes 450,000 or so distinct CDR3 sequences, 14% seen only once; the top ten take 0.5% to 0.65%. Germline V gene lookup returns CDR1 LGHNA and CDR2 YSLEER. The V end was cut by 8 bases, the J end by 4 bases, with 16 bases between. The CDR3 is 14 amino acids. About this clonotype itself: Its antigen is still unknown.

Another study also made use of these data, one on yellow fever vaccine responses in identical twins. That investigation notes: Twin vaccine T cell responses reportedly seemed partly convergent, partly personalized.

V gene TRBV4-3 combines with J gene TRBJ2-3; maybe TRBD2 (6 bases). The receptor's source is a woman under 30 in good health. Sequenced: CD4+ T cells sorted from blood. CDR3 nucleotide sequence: TGCGCCAGCGGTGCCGGGAGTGGGGCAGATACGCAGTATTTT. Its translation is CASGAGSGADTQYF.